The 9 T cell receptor beta chains presented below share a single source sample, sequenced in a study of shared clonotypes between healthy human individuals. Sequencing used immunoSEQ multiplex PCR; TCRdb keeps in-frame clones, though not all of them. This table has around 1.5 million clones, 95% to 99% appearing once. Material for sequencing was naive CD4+ T cells sorted from blood. Specified subset: CD45RA+ positively selected. Receptor source: a man aged 30 to 39 in good health.

This clone was detected once. The chain couples TRBV4-1 to TRBJ2-7; D gene uncertain. The CDR3 spans 16 residues. The germline CDR1 and CDR2 sequences are MGHRA and YSYEKL. Trimming pared 4 bases from V and 3 bases from J, leaving 19 bases between. CDR3 protein: CASSRTKEYNFYEQYF. CDR3 bases: TGCGCCAGCAGCCGGACCAAGGAGTATAATTTCTACGAGCAGTACTTC.

The chain is built from TRBV2 and TRBJ1-2; possible D gene TRBD1, 6 bases. V shed 3 bases and J shed 4 bases, with 12 bases lying between them. The CDR3 is 14 residues long. From germline, CDR1 is SNHLY and CDR2 FYNNEI. This CDR3 reads CASSEVGRGYGYTF. CDR3 sequence (DNA): TGTGCCAGCAGTGAGGTGGGCAGGGGCTATGGCTACACCTTC.

The genes are TRBV6-1 and TRBJ2-7, with D tentatively TRBD1 (6 bases). V was cut by 3 bases and J by 2 bases, with 8 bases left in between. Germline CDR1 is MNHNS and CDR2 is SASEGT. The CDR3 sequence is 13 residues long. The CDR3 DNA reads TGTGCCAGCAGTGAGGACAGCCCCTACGAGCAGTACTTC. Translating it yields CASSEDSPYEQYF.

On this clone itself: At the DNA level, this CDR3 is encoded by other sequences in the same sample as well. The chain carries TRBV28 and TRBJ1-1; D is ambiguous. Germline CDR1 and CDR2: MDHEN and SYDVKM. CDR3 length equals 11 residues. Trimming took 3 bases from V and 6 from J, leaving 5 bases between them. CDR3: CASSFLSEAFF. The CDR3 bases are TGTGCCAGCAGTTTTCTGTCTGAAGCTTTCTTT.

With regard to this clone: Sequence at one end of the junction differs from germline and may be a read error. The chain employs TRBV13 and TRBJ2-1; 9 bases are shared with TRBD2. Per germline, CDR1 PRHDT and CDR2 FYEKMQ (reference sequence). This CDR3 is built from 15 residues. In nucleotides, the CDR3 is TGTGCTAGCAGCTTTCGGCGGGAGGGCCGAAATGAGCAGTTCTTC. Translation: CASSFRREGRNEQFF.

J is TRBJ1-3 and V is TRBV18; D might be TRBD1 (5 bases). The germline CDR1 and CDR2 sequences are KGHSH and LQKENI. The CDR3 runs to 15 residues. V lost 0 bases and J lost 2, with 8 bases in between. CDR3 sequence (DNA): TGTGCCAGCTCACCACCAGGGGTTCCTGGAAACACCATATATTTT. Translated, it gives CASSPPGVPGNTIYF.

As DNA, the CDR3 is TGTGCCAGCAGTTTATCGTCGGGGTGGGGAGGTGAAAAACTGTTTTTT. Translation gives CASSLSSGWGGEKLFF. The chain uses TRBV27 and TRBJ1-4, with unresolved D. There are 16 residues in the CDR3. CDR1 and CDR2 (germline): MNHEY, SMNVEV (reference sequence). V dropped 0 bases and J dropped 7 bases, with 15 bases sitting between them. Full variable domain (missing parts from reference TRBV27 and TRBJ1-4): EAQVTQNPRYLITVTGKKLTVTCSQNMNHEYMSWYRQDPGLGLRQIYYSMNVEVTDKGDVPEGYKVSRKEKRNFPLILESPSPNQTSLYFCASSLSSGWGGEKLFFGSGTQLSVL.

This chain uses TRBV5-4 with TRBJ2-1, with 9 bases fitting TRBD1. Germline V lookup: CDR1 SGHNT, CDR2 YYREEE (reference sequence). The CDR3 is 16 residues long. The V segment lost 5 bases and the J segment 4 bases; nucleotides outside the gene matches: 10. This CDR3 is CASSPPGQGSYNEQFF. Here the CDR3 DNA reads TGTGCCAGCAGTCCACCGGGACAGGGATCTTACAATGAGCAGTTCTTC.

This chain connects TRBV2 to TRBJ2-7; 8 bases line up with TRBD1. CDR1 and CDR2 from the germline V gene are SNHLY and FYNNEI. CDR3 size: 14 residues. V lost 8 bases, J lost 4 bases, and 10 bases stayed unmatched. The CDR3 region is CASDRGGLQYEQYF. The DNA of the CDR3 is TGTGCCAGCGACAGGGGTGGTCTACAATACGAGCAGTACTTC.